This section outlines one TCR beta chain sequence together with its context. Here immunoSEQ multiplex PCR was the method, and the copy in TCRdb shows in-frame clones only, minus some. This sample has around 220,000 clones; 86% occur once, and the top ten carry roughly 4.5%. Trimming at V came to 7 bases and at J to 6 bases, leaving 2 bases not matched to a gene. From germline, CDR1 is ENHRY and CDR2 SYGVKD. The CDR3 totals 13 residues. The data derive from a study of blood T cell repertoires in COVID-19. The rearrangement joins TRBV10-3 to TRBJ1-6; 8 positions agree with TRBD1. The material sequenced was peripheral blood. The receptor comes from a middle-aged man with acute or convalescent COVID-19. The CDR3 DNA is TGTGCCATCACGGGACAGGCTAATTCACCCCTCCACTTT. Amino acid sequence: CAITGQANSPLHF.